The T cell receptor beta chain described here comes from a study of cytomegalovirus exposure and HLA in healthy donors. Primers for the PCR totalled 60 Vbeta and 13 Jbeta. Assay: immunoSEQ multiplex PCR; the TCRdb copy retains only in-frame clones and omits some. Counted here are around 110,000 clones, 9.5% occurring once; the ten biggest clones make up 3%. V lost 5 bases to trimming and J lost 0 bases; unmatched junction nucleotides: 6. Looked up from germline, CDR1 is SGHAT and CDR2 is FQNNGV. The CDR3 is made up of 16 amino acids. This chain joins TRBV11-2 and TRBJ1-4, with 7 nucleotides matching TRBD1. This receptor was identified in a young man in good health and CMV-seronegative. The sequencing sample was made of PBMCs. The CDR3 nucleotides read TGTGCCAGCAGCAGGGGACAGCCACCAACTAATGAAAAACTGTTTTTT. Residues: CASSRGQPPTNEKLFF.